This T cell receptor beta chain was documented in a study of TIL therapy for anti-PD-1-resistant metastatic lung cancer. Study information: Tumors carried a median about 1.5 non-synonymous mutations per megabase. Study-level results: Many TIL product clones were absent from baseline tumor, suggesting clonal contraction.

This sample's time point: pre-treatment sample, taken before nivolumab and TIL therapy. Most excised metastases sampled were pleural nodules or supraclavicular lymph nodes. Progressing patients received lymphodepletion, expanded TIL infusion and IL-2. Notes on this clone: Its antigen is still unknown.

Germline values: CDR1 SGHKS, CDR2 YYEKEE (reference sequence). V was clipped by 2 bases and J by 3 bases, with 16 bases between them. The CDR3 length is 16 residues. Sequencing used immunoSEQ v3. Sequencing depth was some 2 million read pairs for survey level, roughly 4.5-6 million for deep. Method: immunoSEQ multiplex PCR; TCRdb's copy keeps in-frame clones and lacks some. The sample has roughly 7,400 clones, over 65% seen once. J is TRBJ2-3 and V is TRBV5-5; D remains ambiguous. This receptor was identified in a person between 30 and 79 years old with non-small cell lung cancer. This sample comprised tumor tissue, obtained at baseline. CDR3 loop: CASSLFGNGQTDTQYF. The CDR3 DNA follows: TGTGCCAGCAGCTTATTTGGAAACGGGCAGACAGATACGCAGTATTTT.